This T cell receptor (beta chain) is drawn from a study of blood T cell repertoires in COVID-19. TCRdb keeps only in-frame clones here, not all; method: immunoSEQ multiplex PCR. The data contain more than 300,000 clones, about nine tenths of them singletons. CDR1 SGHNT and CDR2 YENEEA come from the germline V gene. Losses at the gene ends were 0 bases for V and 4 bases for J; bases not matched to a gene: 2. This CDR3 contains 15 residues. This receptor was identified in a woman in her thirties with COVID-19, enrolled during active disease. Sequences were obtained from peripheral blood. The V call is TRBV11-3, the J call TRBJ1-1; 10 nucleotides align to TRBD1. CDR3 DNA: TGTGCCAGCAGCTTAGACCGACAGGGGGCCACTGAAGCTTTCTTT. Its protein product is CASSLDRQGATEAFF.